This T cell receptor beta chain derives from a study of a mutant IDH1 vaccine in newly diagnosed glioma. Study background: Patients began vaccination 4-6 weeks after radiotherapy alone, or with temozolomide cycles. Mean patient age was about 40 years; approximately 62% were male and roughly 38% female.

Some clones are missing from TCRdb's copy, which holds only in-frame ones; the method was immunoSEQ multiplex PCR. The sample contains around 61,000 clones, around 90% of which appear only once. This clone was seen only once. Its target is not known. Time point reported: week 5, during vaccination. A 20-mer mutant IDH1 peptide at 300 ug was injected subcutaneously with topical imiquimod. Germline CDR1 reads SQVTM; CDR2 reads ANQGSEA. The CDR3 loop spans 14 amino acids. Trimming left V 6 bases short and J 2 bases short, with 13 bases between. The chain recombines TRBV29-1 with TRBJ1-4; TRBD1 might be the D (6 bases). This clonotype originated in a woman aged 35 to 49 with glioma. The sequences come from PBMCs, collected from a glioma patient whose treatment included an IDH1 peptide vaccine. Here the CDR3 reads CSVDTGTTNEKLFF. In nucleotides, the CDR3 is TGCAGCGTGGATACAGGGACCACTAATGAAAAACTGTTTTTT. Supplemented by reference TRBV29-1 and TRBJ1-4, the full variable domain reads SAVISQKPSRDICQRGTSLTIQCQVDSQVTMMFWYRQQPGQSLTLIATANQGSEATYESGFVIDKFPISRPNLTFSTLTVSNMSPEDSSIYLCSVDTGTTNEKLFFGSGTQLSVL.